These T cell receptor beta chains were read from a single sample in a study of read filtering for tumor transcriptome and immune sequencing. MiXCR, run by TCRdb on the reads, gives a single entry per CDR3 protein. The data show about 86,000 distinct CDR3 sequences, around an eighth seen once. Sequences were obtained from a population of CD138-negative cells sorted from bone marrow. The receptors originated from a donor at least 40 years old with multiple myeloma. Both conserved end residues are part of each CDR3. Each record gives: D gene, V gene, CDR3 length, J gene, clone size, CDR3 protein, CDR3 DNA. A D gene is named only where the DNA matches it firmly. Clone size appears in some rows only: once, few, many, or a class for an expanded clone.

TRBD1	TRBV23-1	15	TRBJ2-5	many	CARRPPDRGWETQYF	TGCGCCAGGCGTCCCCCGGACAGGGGATGGGAGACCCAGTACTTC
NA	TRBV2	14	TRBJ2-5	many	CASSEEGGQETQYF	TGTGCCAGCAGTGAGGAAGGGGGACAAGAGACCCAGTACTTC
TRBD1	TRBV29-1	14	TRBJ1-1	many	CSGVPGQMNTEAFF	TGCAGCGGCGTGCCGGGACAGATGAACACTGAAGCTTTCTTT
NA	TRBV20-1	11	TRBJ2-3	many	CSARVGDTQYF	TGCAGTGCTAGAGTGGGAGATACGCAGTATTTT
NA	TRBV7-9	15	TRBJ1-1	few	CASSPQGPTVTEAFF	TGTGCCAGCAGCCCCCAGGGACCGACGGTCACTGAAGCTTTCTTT
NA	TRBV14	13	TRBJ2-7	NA	CASSQRGFYEQYF	TGTGCCAGCAGCCAGCGTGGGTTCTACGAGCAGTACTTC
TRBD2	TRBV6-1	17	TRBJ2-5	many	CASSEALAAGGSIAQYF	TGTGCCAGCAGTGAAGCGCTGGCGGCGGGAGGCTCAATTGCCCAGTACTTC
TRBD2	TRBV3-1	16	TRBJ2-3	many	CASSFSGSTSTDTQYF	TGTGCCAGCAGCTTTAGCGGGAGCACTAGCACAGATACGCAGTATTTT
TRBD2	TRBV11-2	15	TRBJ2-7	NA	CASSWRTSGSYEQYF	TGTGCCAGCAGCTGGAGGACTAGCGGCTCCTACGAGCAGTACTTC
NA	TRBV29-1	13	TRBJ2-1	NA	CSFAPYWGNGQFF	TGCAGCTTCGCACCATACTGGGGGAATGGGCAGTTCTTC
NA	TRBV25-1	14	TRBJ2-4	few	CASSEAGSKNIQYF	TGTGCCAGCAGTGAAGCAGGGTCCAAAAACATTCAGTACTTC
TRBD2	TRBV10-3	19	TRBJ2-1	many	CAICESGTSGRAPYNEQFF	TGTGCCATCTGTGAGTCCGGGACTAGCGGGAGGGCTCCCTACAATGAGCAGTTCTTC
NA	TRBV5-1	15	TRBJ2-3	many	CASLAIGGATDTQYF	TGCGCCAGCCTCGCGATCGGGGGAGCTACAGATACGCAGTATTTT
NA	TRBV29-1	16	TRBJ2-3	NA	CSVEDVGGVPTDTQYF	TGCAGCGTTGAAGATGTGGGGGGCGTCCCCACAGATACGCAGTATTTT
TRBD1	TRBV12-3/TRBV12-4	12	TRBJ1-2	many	CASTGQGYGYTF	TGTGCCAGCACAGGACAGGGGTATGGCTACACCTTC
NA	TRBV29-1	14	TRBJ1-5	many	CSVAPGTGEQPQHF	TGCAGCGTTGCTCCGGGGACCGGTGAACAGCCCCAGCATTTT
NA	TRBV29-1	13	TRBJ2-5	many	CSVDGTDQETQYF	TGCAGCGTTGACGGAACGGACCAAGAGACCCAGTACTTC
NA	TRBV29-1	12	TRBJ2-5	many	CSAEGVGETQYF	TGCAGCGCCGAAGGGGTTGGAGAGACCCAGTACTTC